What follows is one TCR beta chain and its context. This specimen belongs to a study of blood T cell repertoires in COVID-19. Libraries were prepared by immunoSEQ multiplex PCR; TCRdb keeps only in-frame clonotypes and omits some of them. The data hold around 110,000 clones, with approximately 83% observed a single time. Trimming stripped 0 bases from V and 9 bases from J, with 13 bases between. There are 13 residues in the CDR3. CDR1 is SGHDT and CDR2 is YYEEEE in the germline V gene. The J gene is TRBJ2-7, the V gene TRBV5-6; TRBD1 is a possible D gene (5 bases). Material for sequencing was peripheral blood. This receptor was identified in a woman aged 70-85 years with acute or convalescent COVID-19. The CDR3: CASSLGQGSRQYF. CDR3 bases: TGTGCCAGCAGCTTGGGCCAGGGTAGTAGGCAGTACTTC.